These 8 T cell receptor beta chains came from one sample sequenced in a study of T cell responses to AZD1222 COVID-19 vaccine. Profiling relied on immunoSEQ multiplex PCR, and the TCRdb table lists in-frame clones only, not all of them. The sample records 50,000 to 70,000 clones, 89% being singletons. The sequencing here drew on peripheral blood, taken 28 days after the second AZD1222 dose. These receptor sequences come from an adult who received the AZD1222 COVID-19 vaccine.

The rearrangement joins TRBV6-4 to TRBJ2-1; perhaps D is TRBD1 or TRBD2 (6 bases each). This CDR3 contains 17 residues. The germline CDR1 and CDR2 sequences are MRHNA and SNTAGT. V gave up 0 bases and J gave up 8 bases, with 20 bases separating them. In DNA form, the CDR3 reads TGTGCCAGCAGTGACTCTGGCTGGGGGGCTAGCGTCCATGAGCAGTTCTTC. It yields the protein CASSDSGWGASVHEQFF.

The V and J genes are TRBV4-1 and TRBJ1-4; D unresolved. Trimming stripped 4 bases from V and 4 bases from J, with 16 bases between. In germline, CDR1 is MGHRA, CDR2 YSYEKL. This CDR3 has 16 amino acids. DNA for the CDR3: TGCGCCAGCAGCCTTCAAGCGAGGGTTTTTAATGAAAAACTGTTTTTT. Its protein is CASSLQARVFNEKLFF.

The chain is built from TRBV6-1 and TRBJ1-2; D remains ambiguous. The CDR3 extends over 14 amino acids. Germline lookup yields CDR1 MNHNS and CDR2 SASEGT. V lost 1 base and J lost 6, with 12 bases in between. The CDR3 sequence is CASSEGLGRDGYTF. DNA for the CDR3: TGTGCCAGCAGTGAAGGGCTGGGGAGGGATGGCTACACCTTC.

V and J are TRBV6-5 and TRBJ1-3; 7 bases map to TRBD1. The germline V gene has CDR1 MNHEY and CDR2 SVGAGI. With V trimmed by 2 bases and J by 6 bases, 4 bases remained unmatched. CDR3 length: 14 amino acids. CDR3 nucleotide sequence: TGTGCCAGCAGTTACAGTCAGGGGGTAAACACCATATATTTT. Translation: CASSYSQGVNTIYF.

The chain employs TRBV6-5 and TRBJ1-1, with TRBD1 as a possible D gene (5 bases). Looked up from germline, CDR1 is MNHEY and CDR2 is SVGAGI. V lost 5 bases and J lost 1, with 11 bases in between. The CDR3 runs to 14 residues. The CDR3 DNA reads as TGTGCCAGCAGTCGAGGGACGCCGAACACTGAAGCTTTCTTT. This sequence encodes CASSRGTPNTEAFF.

This clone was seen a single time. The V and J genes are TRBV6-4 and TRBJ2-2; tentatively, D is TRBD2 (6 bases). The CDR3 consists of 18 residues. V shed 7 bases and J shed 7 bases, with 28 bases lying between them. The germline CDR1 and CDR2 sequences are MRHNA and SNTAGT. The CDR3 DNA is TGTGCCAGCATTTTTTTCCAGAAAACTTACGGCGGGAACGGGGAGCTGTTTTTT. Translation: CASIFFQKTYGGNGELFF.

This sequence joins TRBV4-3 and TRBJ1-1; D perhaps matches TRBD1 (6 bases). From germline, CDR1 is LGHNA and CDR2 YSLEER. There are 14 residues in the CDR3. V lost 4 bases, J lost 4 bases, and 13 bases lay in between. The CDR3: CASSRTGSGTEAFF. CDR3 in DNA: TGCGCCAGCAGCCGAACAGGGAGTGGCACTGAAGCTTTCTTT.

This chain links TRBV27 with TRBJ2-1, with 10 bases lining up with TRBD2. V lost 2 bases, J lost 0 bases, and 10 bases stayed unmatched. The CDR3 extends over 19 amino acids. In germline, CDR1 is MNHEY, CDR2 SMNVEV (reference sequence). In DNA, the CDR3 is TGTGCCAGCAGTTTACGGAGCGGGAGGGCCTTTAGCTCCTACAATGAGCAGTTCTTC. Translated, it gives CASSLRSGRAFSSYNEQFF.